This T cell receptor beta chain is drawn from a study of blood T cell repertoires in COVID-19. Between the trimmed V and J ends, which lost 3 bases and 5 bases, there was a span of 16 bases. CDR1 is SGHVS and CDR2 is FNYEAQ in the germline V gene. The CDR3 totals 15 residues. In the source study's methods: Quantification of nucleated cells was approximated via reference gene primer amplification. Generated by immunoSEQ multiplex PCR, the TCRdb table keeps only in-frame clones and is missing some. The DNA gave D and trimming, while V, J and clone size come from that table. The sample includes approximately 230,000 clones, about nine tenths of them seen just once.

Sequenced material: peripheral blood. The gene calls are TRBV7-6 and TRBJ2-5; no clear D gene. The source of this sequence is a man younger than 45 who had recovered from COVID-19. CDR3 nucleotide sequence: TGTGCCAGCAGCTTGGGTCCCGAGACATACGAGACCCAGTACTTC. As protein: CASSLGPETYETQYF.